These 17 T cell receptor beta chains were sequenced from one sample in a study of PD-1 blockade in mismatch repair-deficient tumors. TCRdb's table, derived via immunoSEQ multiplex PCR, lists solely in-frame clones and lacks some. This table has roughly 37,000 clones, 65% to 85% appearing once. The material was PBMCs, obtained approximately 9 months after starting pembrolizumab. The receptors here all came from an adult with mismatch repair-deficient cancer.

The gene calls are TRBV18 and TRBJ1-2; maybe TRBD1 (5 bases). CDR3 length: 14 amino acids. V gave up 3 bases and J gave up 5 bases, with 13 bases separating them. Germline assignment: CDR1 KGHSH and CDR2 LQKENI. The CDR3 bases are TGTGCCAGCTCACCGGCAGGGCTTTCTTATGGCTACACCTTC. Translated: CASSPAGLSYGYTF.

The V and J genes are TRBV14 and TRBJ2-3; 8 positions agree with TRBD1. Germline assignment: CDR1 SGHDN and CDR2 FVKESK. This CDR3 has 14 amino acids. Trimming removed 5 bases from V and 10 bases from J; junction bases left unmatched: 11. DNA for the CDR3: TGTGCCAGCAGCGCTCGACAGGGGAGGAGTGCGCAGTATTTT. Amino acid sequence: CASSARQGRSAQYF.

This chain links TRBV5-1 with TRBJ1-6; tentative D call: TRBD1 (6 bases). This CDR3 comprises 15 residues. CDR1 is SGHRS and CDR2 is YFSETQ in the germline V gene. Deletions cut 4 bases from V and 6 bases from J, with 14 bases between. The CDR3 reads CASSPRVGANSPLHF. The CDR3 DNA reads TGCGCCAGCAGCCCGCGGGTGGGGGCTAATTCACCCCTCCACTTT.

The V gene is TRBV23-1, the J gene TRBJ1-5; 7 nucleotides align to TRBD1. TRBV23-1 is treated as an ORF (open reading frame) with a function not yet certain. The CDR3 sequence is 16 residues long. The V segment lost 2 bases and the J segment 1 base; nucleotides outside the gene matches: 5. The DNA of the CDR3 is TGCGCCAGCAGTCAACCAGGGGGATTGAGCAATCAGCCCCAGCATTTT. It yields the protein CASSQPGGLSNQPQHF.

The V call is TRBV6-4, the J call TRBJ1-5, with 7 bases that match TRBD1. V dropped 6 bases and J dropped 3; count of bases not matched to a gene: 11. Germline assignment: CDR1 MRHNA and CDR2 SNTAGT. The CDR3 loop spans 16 amino acids. Here the CDR3 DNA reads TGTGCCAGCAGGTCCCGGGACAGCTTTCCCAATCAGCCCCAGCATTTT. Protein sequence: CASRSRDSFPNQPQHF.

V gene TRBV9 combines with J gene TRBJ1-1; 7 nucleotides match TRBD1. CDR1 is SGDLS, CDR2 YYNGEE, per germline. CDR3 length: 13 amino acids. Trimming took 3 bases from V and 3 from J; bases not matched to a gene: 2. CDR3 sequence: CASSAQGHTEAFF. The CDR3 nucleotides are TGTGCCAGCAGCGCACAGGGGCACACTGAAGCTTTCTTT.

This clone was seen a few times. V gene TRBV5-1 combines with J gene TRBJ2-7; the D gene is possibly TRBD1 (6 bases). Trimming shortened V by 0 bases and J by 2 bases, and 12 bases separated the two germline ends. Germline assignment: CDR1 SGHRS and CDR2 YFSETQ. The CDR3 runs to 15 residues. Here the CDR3 DNA reads TGCGCCAGCAGCTTGGGAGGGGGAGAGGCCTACGAGCAGTACTTC. This gives the protein CASSLGGGEAYEQYF.

The J gene is TRBJ1-1, the V gene TRBV28; TRBD1 matches 8 bases. CDR3 length: 15 residues. J gave up 1 base and V 6 bases, and 7 bases lay outside the gene matches. CDR1 is MDHEN, CDR2 SYDVKM, per germline. CDR3 nucleotides: TGTGCCAGCAGGCCCGGACAGGGACCGAACACTGAAGCTTTCTTT. Translated: CASRPGQGPNTEAFF.

The J gene is TRBJ2-1, the V gene TRBV19, with TRBD1 as a possible D gene (6 bases). This CDR3 is 17 amino acids long. V was shortened by 0 bases and J by 4 bases, with 16 bases between the two germline ends. Germline lookup yields CDR1 LNHDA and CDR2 SQIVND (reference sequence). The CDR3 DNA follows: TGTGCCAGTAGTATAGATCGAGGGACACGGGGATACAATGAGCAGTTCTTC. It translates to CASSIDRGTRGYNEQFF.

The chain employs TRBV7-6 and TRBJ2-7; 9 positions match TRBD2. V gave up 3 bases and J gave up 1 base; unmatched junction bases: 4. In germline, CDR1 is SGHVS, CDR2 FNYEAQ. The CDR3 totals 15 residues. CDR3 protein: CASSFSSGSSYEQYF. The DNA for the CDR3 is TGTGCCAGCAGCTTCAGTAGCGGGAGTTCCTACGAGCAGTACTTC.

This chain joins TRBV29-1 and TRBJ2-1; D is undetermined. The V end lost 5 bases, the J end lost 6 bases, and 11 bases lay between the germline ends. The CDR3 is 12 residues long. The V gene's germline CDR1 is SQVTM and CDR2 ANQGSEA. CDR3 nucleotides: TGCAGCGTTACCCCAGGAACCAATGAGCAGTTCTTC. It codes for CSVTPGTNEQFF.

The chain has TRBV28 and TRBJ2-5; 10 bases map to TRBD1. CDR3 size: 14 residues. The germline V gene encodes CDR1 MDHEN and CDR2 SYDVKM. V trimming: 8 bases; J trimming: 5 bases; junction bases outside the gene matches: 8. This CDR3 reads CASGRQGARETQYF. The CDR3, as DNA: TGTGCCAGCGGAAGACAGGGGGCACGGGAGACCCAGTACTTC.

This clone is a singleton in its sample. The chain combines TRBV7-3 with TRBJ2-1; D unclear. Germline-derived CDR1 and CDR2 are SGHTA and FQGTGA. The CDR3 is made up of 15 amino acids. Trimming cost V 5 bases and J 0 bases, with 11 bases left between them. CDR3 in DNA: TGTGCCAGCAGCCCCGACACTTACTCCTACAATGAGCAGTTCTTC. Its translation: CASSPDTYSYNEQFF.

The chain employs TRBV10-3 and TRBJ2-5; D uncertain. V dropped 7 bases and J dropped 3 bases, with 12 bases sitting between them. Germline lookup yields CDR1 ENHRY and CDR2 SYGVKD. The CDR3 is made up of 13 amino acids. The CDR3 nucleotides read TGTGCCATCAAGGATACTAAGGAAGAGACCCAGTACTTC. It encodes CAIKDTKEETQYF.

The chain uses TRBV27 and TRBJ1-5; a possible D gene is TRBD1 (6 bases). Trimming stripped 3 bases from V and 4 bases from J, with 7 bases between. CDR1 and CDR2 (germline): MNHEY, SMNVEV (reference sequence). The CDR3 loop spans 13 amino acids. DNA of the CDR3: TGTGCCAGCAGTTTTAGGGGGAATCAGCCCCAGCATTTT. Its protein product is CASSFRGNQPQHF.

V and J are TRBV5-1 and TRBJ1-2; D is uncertain. Germline CDR1 reads SGHRS; CDR2 reads YFSETQ. V was trimmed by 4 bases and J by 0 bases, leaving 10 bases between them. This CDR3 is 14 amino acids long. CDR3 sequence (DNA): TGCGCCAGCAGCCCTAATATAGCTAACTATGGCTACACCTTC. The encoded protein is CASSPNIANYGYTF.

The chain carries TRBV6-1 and TRBJ2-5, with D unclear. Germline CDR1 and CDR2: MNHNS and SASEGT. V was trimmed by 0 bases and J by 5 bases, leaving 13 bases between them. The CDR3 totals 15 residues. The CDR3 coding sequence is TGTGCCAGCAGTGAAGCGAGTAACCTCGTGGAGACCCAGTACTTC. Its protein product is CASSEASNLVETQYF.